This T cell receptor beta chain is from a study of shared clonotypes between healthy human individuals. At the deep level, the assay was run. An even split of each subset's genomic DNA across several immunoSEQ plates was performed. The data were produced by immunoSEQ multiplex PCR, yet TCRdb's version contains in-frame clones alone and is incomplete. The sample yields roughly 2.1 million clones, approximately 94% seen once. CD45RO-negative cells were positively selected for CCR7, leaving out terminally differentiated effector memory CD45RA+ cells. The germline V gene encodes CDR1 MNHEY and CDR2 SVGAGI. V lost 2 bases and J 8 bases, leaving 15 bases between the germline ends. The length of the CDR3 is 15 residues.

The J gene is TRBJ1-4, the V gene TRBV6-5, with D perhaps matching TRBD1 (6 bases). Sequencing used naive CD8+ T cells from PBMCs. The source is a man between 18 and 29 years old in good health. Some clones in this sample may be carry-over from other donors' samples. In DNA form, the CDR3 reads TGTGCCAGCAGTTACAGGGGGGGGGCAGGGGAAAAACTGTTTTTT. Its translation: CASSYRGGAGEKLFF.